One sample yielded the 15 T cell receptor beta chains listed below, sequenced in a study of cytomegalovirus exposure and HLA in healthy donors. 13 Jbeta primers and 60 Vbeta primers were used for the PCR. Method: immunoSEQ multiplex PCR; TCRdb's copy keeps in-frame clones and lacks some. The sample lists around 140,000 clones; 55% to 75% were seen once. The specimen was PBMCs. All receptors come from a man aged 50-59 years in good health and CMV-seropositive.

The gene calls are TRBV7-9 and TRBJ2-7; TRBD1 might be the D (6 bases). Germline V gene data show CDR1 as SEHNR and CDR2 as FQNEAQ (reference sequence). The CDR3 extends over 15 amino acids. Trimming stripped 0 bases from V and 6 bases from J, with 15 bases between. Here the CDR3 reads CASSLAGAGVSEQYF. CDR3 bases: TGTGCCAGCAGCTTAGCGGGGGCAGGGGTTAGCGAGCAGTACTTC.

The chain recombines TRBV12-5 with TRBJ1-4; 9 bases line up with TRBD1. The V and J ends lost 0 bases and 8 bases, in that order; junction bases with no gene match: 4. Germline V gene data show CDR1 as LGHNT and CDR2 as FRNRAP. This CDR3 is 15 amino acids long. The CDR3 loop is CASGLVQTGGEKLFF. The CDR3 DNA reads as TGTGCTAGTGGTTTGGTACAGACAGGGGGGGAAAAACTGTTTTTT.

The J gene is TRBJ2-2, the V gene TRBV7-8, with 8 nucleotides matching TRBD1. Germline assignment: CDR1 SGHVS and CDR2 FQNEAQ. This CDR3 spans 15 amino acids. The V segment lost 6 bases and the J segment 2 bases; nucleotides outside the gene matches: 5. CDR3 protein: CASSFGQGNTGELFF. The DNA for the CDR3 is TGTGCCAGCAGTTTTGGACAGGGCAACACCGGGGAGCTGTTTTTT.

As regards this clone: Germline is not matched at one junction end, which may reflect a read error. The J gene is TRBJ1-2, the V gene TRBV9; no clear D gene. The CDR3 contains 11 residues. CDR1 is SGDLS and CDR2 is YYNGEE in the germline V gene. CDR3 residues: CAGSQNYGYTF. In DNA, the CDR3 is TGTGCCGGCAGCCAGAACTATGGCTACACCTTC.

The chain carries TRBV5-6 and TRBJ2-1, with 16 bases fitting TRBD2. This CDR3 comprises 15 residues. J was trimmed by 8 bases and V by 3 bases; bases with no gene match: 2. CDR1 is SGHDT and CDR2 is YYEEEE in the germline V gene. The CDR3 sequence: CASSSGTSGRDEQFF. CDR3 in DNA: TGTGCCAGCAGCTCCGGGACTAGCGGGAGGGATGAGCAGTTCTTC.

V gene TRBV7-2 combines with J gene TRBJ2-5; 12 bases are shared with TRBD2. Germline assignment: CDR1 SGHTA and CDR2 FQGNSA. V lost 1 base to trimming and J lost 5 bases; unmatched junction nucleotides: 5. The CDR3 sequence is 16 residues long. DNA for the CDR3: TGTGCCAGCAGCTTAGTTCCTAGCGGGGGGGCGGAGACCCAGTACTTC. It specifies CASSLVPSGGAETQYF.

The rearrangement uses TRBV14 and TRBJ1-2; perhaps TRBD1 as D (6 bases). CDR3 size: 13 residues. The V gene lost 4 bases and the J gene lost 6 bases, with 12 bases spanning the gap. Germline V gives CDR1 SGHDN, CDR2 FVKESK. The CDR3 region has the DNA TGTGCCAGCAGCCTCGCGGGGGACAATGGCTACACCTTC. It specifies CASSLAGDNGYTF.

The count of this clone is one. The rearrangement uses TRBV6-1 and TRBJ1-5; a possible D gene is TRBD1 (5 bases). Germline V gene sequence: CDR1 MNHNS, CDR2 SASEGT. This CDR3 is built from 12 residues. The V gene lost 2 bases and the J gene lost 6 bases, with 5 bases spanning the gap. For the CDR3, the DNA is TGTGCCAGCAGTGAAAGGGGTCAGCCCCAGCATTTT. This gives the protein CASSERGQPQHF.

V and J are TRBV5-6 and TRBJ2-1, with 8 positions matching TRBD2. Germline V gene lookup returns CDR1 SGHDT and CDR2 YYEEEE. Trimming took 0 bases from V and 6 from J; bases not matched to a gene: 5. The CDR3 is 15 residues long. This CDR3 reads CASSLGAGGGNEQFF. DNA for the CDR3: TGTGCCAGCAGCTTGGGAGCCGGGGGGGGCAATGAGCAGTTCTTC.

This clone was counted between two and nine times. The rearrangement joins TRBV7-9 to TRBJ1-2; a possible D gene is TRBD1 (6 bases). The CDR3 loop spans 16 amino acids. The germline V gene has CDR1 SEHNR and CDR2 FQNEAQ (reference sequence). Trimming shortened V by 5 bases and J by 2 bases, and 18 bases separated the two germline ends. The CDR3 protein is CASSPSTGAVNYGYTF. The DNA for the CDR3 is TGTGCCAGCAGCCCTTCGACAGGAGCCGTGAACTATGGCTACACCTTC.

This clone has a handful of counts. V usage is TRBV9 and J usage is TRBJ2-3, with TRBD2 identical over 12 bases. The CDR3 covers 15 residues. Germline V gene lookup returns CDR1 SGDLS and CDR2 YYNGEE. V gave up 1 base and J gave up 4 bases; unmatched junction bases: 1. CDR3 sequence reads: CASSVTSGRPDTQYF. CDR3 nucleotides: TGTGCCAGCAGCGTAACTAGCGGGAGGCCAGATACGCAGTATTTT. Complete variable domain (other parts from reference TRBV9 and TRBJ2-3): DSGVTQTPKHLITATGQRVTLRCSPRSGDLSVYWYQQSLDQGLQFLIQYYNGEERAKGNILERFSAQQFPDLHSELNLSSLELGDSALYFCASSVTSGRPDTQYFGPGTRLTVL.

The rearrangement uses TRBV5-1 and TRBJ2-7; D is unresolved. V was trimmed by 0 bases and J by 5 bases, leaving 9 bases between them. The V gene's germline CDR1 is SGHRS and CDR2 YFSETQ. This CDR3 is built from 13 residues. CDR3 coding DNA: TGCGCCAGCAGCTTGGTAGTAAGTAACGAGCAGTACTTC. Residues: CASSLVVSNEQYF. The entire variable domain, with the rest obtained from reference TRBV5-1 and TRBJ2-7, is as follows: KAGVTQTPRYLIKTRGQQVTLSCSPISGHRSVSWYQQTPGQGLQFLFEYFSETQRNKGNFPGRFSGRQFSNSRSEMNVSTLELGDSALYLCASSLVVSNEQYFGPGTRLTVT.

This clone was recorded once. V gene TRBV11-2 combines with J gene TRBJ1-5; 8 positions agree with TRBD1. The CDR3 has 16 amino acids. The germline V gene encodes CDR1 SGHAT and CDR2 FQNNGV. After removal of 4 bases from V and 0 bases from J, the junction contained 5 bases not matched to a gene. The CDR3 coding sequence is TGTGCCAGCAGCTCCGGGACAGGCTATAGCAATCAGCCCCAGCATTTT. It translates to CASSSGTGYSNQPQHF.

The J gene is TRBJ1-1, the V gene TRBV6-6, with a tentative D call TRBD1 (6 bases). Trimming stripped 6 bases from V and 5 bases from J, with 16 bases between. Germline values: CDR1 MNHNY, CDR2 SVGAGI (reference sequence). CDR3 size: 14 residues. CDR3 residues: CASRPKGVETEAFF. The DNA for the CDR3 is TGTGCCAGCAGACCGAAGGGGGTTGAGACTGAAGCTTTCTTT.

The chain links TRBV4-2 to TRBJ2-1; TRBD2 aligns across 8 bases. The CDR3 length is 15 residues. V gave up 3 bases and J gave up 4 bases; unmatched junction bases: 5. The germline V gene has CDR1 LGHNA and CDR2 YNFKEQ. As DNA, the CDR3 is TGTGCCAGCAGCCAGCTTAGCGGGATGTACAATGAGCAGTTCTTC. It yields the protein CASSQLSGMYNEQFF.